This TCR beta chain was sequenced for a study of lymphopenia after photon versus proton radiotherapy. Study observations and caveats: Under photons, naive T cells and diversity fell while effector/memory populations rose. Better survival with proton therapy was suggested as possible, not demonstrated. After the lymphocyte nadir, photon-treated repertoires showed oligoclonal expansion, especially of CD8+ Temra cells.

This clone was seen just once. The antigen is not known. Clones were sequenced by immunoSEQ multiplex PCR, and TCRdb holds only the in-frame ones, with some missing. Of tens of thousands of clones listed, about 86% were seen once; the top ten hold roughly 1.4%. CDR1 SGHKS and CDR2 YYEKEE come from the germline V gene (reference sequence). J lost 2 bases, V lost 3 bases, and 2 bases had no gene match. The CDR3 runs 14 residues. The sequences come from peripheral blood, collected from a patient treated with proton-based radiotherapy. The J gene is TRBJ1-5, the V gene TRBV5-5; 7 nucleotides align to TRBD1. The TCR was taken from a man between 60 and 70 years old with pancreatic cancer. CDR3 in DNA: TGTGCCAGCAGCTATCAGGGGGGCAATCAGCCCCAGCATTTT. Protein product: CASSYQGGNQPQHF.